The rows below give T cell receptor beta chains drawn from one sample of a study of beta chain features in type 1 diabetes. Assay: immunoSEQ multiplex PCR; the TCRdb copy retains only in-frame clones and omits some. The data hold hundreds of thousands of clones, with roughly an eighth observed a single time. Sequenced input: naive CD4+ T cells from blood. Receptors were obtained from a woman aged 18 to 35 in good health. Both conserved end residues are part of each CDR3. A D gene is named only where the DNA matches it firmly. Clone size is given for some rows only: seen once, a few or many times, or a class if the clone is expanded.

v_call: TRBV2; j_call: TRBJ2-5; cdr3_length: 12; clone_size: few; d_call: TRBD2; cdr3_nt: TGTGCCAGCACCGGACTAGGGGAGACCCAGTACTTC; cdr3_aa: CASTGLGETQYF
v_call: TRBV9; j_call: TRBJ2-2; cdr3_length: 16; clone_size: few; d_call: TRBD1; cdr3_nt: TGTGCCAGCAGCGCAAGGACAGGACGAAACACCGGGGAGCTGTTTTTT; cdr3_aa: CASSARTGRNTGELFF
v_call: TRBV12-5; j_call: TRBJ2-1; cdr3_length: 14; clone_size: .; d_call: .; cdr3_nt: TGTGCTAGTGGTTTTCTCGGGAGTCGCGATGAGCAGTTCTTC; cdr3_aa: CASGFLGSRDEQFF
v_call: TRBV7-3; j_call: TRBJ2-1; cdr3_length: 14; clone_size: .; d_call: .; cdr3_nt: TGTGCCAGCAGCTTACAAGCTAGCAACAATGAGCAGTTCTTC; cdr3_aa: CASSLQASNNEQFF
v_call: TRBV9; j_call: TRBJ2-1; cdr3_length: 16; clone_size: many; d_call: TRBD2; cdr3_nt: TGTGCCAGCAGCGCATTGCCTAGCGGCATTTACAATGAGCAGTTCTTC; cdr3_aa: CASSALPSGIYNEQFF
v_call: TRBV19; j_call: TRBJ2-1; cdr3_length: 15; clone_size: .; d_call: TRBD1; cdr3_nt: TGTGCCAGTACTCCCAGGGGGCAGGGCTACAATGAGCAGTTCTTC; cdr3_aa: CASTPRGQGYNEQFF
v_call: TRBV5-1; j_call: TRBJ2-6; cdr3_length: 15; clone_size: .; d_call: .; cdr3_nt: TGCGCCAGCAGCCTGGGGGACCCTGGGGCCAACGTCCTGACTTTC; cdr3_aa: CASSLGDPGANVLTF
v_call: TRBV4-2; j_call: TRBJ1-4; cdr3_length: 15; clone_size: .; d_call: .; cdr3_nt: TGTGCCAGCAGCCAAGATCACAAACGATATGAAAAACTGTTTTTT; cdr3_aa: CASSQDHKRYEKLFF
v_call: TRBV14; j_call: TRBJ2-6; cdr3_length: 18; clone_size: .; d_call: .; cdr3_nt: TGTGCCAGCAGCCAAGGTCGGAAGGCCCCTCGGGGGGCCAACGTCCTGACTTTC; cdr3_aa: CASSQGRKAPRGANVLTF
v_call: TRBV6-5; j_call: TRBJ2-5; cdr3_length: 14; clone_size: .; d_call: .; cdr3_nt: TGTGCCAGCAGGCAAGGCGGGGTCAGAGAGACCCAGTACTTC; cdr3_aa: CASRQGGVRETQYF
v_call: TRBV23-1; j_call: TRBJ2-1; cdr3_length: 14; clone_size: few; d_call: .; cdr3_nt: TGCGCCAGCAGTCAATCTCTGGGTTACAATGAGCAGTTCTTC; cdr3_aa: CASSQSLGYNEQFF
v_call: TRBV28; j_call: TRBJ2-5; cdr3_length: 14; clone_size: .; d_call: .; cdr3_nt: TGTGCCAGCAGTTTAGTGGGTCCCCCCAGGACCCAGTACTTC; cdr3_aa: CASSLVGPPRTQYF
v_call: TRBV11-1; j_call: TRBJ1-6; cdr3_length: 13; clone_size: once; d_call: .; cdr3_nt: TGTGCCAGCAGCATAGGGCCAAGCGAAGCCCTCCACTTT; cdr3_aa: CASSIGPSEALHF
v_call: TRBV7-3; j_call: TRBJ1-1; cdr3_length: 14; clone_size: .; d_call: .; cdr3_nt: TGTGCCAGCAGCTTAGGAGGCTTGGGCACTGAAGCTTTCTTT; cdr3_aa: CASSLGGLGTEAFF
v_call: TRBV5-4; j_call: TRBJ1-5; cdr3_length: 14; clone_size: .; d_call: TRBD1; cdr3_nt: TGTGCCAGCAGCACCGGGACAGGTCGGGCGCCCCAGCATTTT; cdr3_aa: CASSTGTGRAPQHF
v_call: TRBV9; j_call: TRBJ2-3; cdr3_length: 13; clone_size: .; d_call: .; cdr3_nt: TGTGCCAGCTCGCCCGGTGGCGCAGATACGCAGTATTTT; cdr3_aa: CASSPGGADTQYF
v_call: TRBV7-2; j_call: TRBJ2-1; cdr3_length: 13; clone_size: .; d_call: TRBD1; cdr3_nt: TGTGCCAGCAGGCGGGACAGGGAGGGTGAGCAGTTCTTC; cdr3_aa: CASRRDREGEQFF
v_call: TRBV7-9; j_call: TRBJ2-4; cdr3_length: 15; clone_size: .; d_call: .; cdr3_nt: TGTGCCAGCAGCTTAGTCCCACAGGCGAAAAACATTCAGTACTTC; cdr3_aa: CASSLVPQAKNIQYF
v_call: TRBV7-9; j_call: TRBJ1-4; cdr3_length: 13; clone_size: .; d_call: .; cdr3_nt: TGTGCCAGCAGCTTTGGAGTAAATGAAAAACTGTTTTTT; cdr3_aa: CASSFGVNEKLFF
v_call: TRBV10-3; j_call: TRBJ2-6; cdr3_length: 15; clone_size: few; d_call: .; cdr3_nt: TGTGCCATCAGTGATGGGGACTCTGGGGCCAACGTCCTGACTTTC; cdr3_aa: CAISDGDSGANVLTF
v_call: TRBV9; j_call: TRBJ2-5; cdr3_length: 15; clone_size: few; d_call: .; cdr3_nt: TGTGCCAGCAGCGCACTAGGTGGGCCCCGGGAGACCCAGTACTTC; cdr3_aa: CASSALGGPRETQYF
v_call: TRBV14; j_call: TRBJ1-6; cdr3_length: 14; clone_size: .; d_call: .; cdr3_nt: TGTGCCAGCAGCCAGAGAGGGATCAATTCACCCCTCCACTTT; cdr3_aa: CASSQRGINSPLHF
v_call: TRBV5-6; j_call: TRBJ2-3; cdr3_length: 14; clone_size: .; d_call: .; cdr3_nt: TGTGCCAGCAGCTTGAGAGGGTCCACAGATACGCAGTATTTT; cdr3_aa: CASSLRGSTDTQYF
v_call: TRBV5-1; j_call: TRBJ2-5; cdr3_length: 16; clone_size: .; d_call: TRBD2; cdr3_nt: TGCGCCAGCAGCTTGGCTCTAGCGGCCTACCAAGAGACCCAGTACTTC; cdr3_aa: CASSLALAAYQETQYF
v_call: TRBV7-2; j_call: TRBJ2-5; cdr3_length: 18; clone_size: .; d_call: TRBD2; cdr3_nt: TGTGCCAGCAGCTCCCGGACTAGCGGGAGAGGTGCAAAAGAGACCCAGTACTTC; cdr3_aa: CASSSRTSGRGAKETQYF
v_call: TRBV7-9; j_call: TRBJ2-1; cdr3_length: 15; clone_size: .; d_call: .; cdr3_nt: TGTGCCAGCAGCTCCAGGGGACCGGTCTACAATGAGCAGTTCTTC; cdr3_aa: CASSSRGPVYNEQFF
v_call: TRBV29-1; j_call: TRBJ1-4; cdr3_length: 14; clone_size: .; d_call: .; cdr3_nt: TGCAGCGTTGATGGGGGAACTACTAATGAAAAACTGTTTTTT; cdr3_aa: CSVDGGTTNEKLFF
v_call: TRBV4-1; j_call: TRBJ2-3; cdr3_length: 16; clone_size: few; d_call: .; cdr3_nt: TGCGCCAGCAGCCAAGACCAGATCAAGGGAGCAGATACGCAGTATTTT; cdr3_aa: CASSQDQIKGADTQYF
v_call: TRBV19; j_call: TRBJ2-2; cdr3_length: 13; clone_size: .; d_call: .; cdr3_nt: TGTGCCAGTAGTTTCATCTCTGCCGGGGAGCTGTTTTTT; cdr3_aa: CASSFISAGELFF
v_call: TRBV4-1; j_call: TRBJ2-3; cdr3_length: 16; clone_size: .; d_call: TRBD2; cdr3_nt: TGCGCCAGCAGCCAGGCGCTAGCGGCTAGCACAGATACGCAGTATTTT; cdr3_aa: CASSQALAASTDTQYF
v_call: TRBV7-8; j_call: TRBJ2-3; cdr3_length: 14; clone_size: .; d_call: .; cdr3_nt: TGTGCCAGCAGGGTTCAACCCAGCACACATACGCAGTATTTT; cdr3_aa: CASRVQPSTHTQYF
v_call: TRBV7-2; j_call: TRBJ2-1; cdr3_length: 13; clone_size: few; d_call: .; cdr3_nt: TGTGCCAGCAGCCGAGGCGACAGGAATGAGCAGTTCTTC; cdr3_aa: CASSRGDRNEQFF
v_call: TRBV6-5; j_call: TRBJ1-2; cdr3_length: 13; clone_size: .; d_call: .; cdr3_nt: TGTGCCAGCAGTTCGACAGCTAACTATGGCTACACCTTC; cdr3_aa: CASSSTANYGYTF